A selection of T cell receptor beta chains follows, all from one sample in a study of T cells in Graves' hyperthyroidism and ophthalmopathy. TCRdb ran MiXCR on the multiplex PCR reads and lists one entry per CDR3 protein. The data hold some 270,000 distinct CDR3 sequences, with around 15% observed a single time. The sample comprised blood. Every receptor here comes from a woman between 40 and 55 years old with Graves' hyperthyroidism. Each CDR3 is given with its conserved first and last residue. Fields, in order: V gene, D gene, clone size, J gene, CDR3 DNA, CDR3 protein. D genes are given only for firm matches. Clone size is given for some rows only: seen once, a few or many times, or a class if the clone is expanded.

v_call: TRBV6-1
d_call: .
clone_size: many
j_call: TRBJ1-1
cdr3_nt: TGTGCCAGCAGTTCCCGGGTCCAGAACACTGAAGCTTTCTTT
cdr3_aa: CASSSRVQNTEAFF

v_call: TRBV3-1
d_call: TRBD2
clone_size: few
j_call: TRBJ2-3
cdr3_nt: TGTGCCAGCAGCCAAGAGACTAGCGGGCGGGGCACAGATACGCAGTATTTT
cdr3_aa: CASSQETSGRGTDTQYF

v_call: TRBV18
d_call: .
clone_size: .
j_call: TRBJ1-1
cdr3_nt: TGTGCCAGCTCACCTTCGGGTCGGGGATCGAACACTGAAGCTTTCTTT
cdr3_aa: CASSPSGRGSNTEAFF

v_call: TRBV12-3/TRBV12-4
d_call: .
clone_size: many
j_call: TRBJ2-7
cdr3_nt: TGTGCCAGCAGTTTTTCAGGGAACGAGCAGTACTTC
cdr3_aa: CASSFSGNEQYF

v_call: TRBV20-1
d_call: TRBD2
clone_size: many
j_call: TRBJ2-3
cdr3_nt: TGCAGTGCTATTGACAGCGGGAAAAGGACAGATACGCAGTATTTT
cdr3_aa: CSAIDSGKRTDTQYF

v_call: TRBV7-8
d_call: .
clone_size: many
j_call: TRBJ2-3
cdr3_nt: TGTGCCAGCAGCACACGGACGGGAGTAAGTGCAGATACGCAGTATTTT
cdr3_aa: CASSTRTGVSADTQYF

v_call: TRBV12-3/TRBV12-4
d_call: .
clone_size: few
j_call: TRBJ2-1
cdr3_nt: TGTGCCAGCACCCCAGCCACTAGCAGCTATGAGCAGTTCTTC
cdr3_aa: CASTPATSSYEQFF

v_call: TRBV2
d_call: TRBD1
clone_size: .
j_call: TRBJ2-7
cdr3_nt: TGTGCCAGCAGCGCGGGACAGGGTGGTGACGAGCAGTACTTC
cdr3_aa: CASSAGQGGDEQYF

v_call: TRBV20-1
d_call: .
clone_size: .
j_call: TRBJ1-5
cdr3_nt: TGCAGTGCTAGAGACCCAGGTGGGTCGGCCCAGCATTTT
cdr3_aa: CSARDPGGSAQHF

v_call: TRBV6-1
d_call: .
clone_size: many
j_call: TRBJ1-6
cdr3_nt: TGTGCCACCTTGGTAGGGGGGAATTCACCCCTCCACTTT
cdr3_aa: CATLVGGNSPLHF

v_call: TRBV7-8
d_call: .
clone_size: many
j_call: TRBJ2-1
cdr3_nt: TGTGCCAGCAGCCCGAACCCGCCCGGGACAAGGTCCTCCAATGAGCAGTTCTTC
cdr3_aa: CASSPNPPGTRSSNEQFF

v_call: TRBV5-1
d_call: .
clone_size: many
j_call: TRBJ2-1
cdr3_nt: TGCGCCAGCAGCACGGACGTGAGCTCCTACAATGAGCAGTTCTTC
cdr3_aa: CASSTDVSSYNEQFF

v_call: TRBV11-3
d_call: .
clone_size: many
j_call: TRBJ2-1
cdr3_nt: TGTGCCAGCAGCTCCTTTGGTGGGGGGGCCACCAGCAATGAGCAGTTCTTC
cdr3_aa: CASSSFGGGATSNEQFF

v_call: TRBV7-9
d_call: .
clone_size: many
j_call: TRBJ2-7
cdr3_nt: TGTGCCAGCAGCTTACTCAGGGGCAGCCACGAGCAGTACTTC
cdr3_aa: CASSLLRGSHEQYF